Each of the 23 T cell receptor beta chains below was sequenced from the same sample in a study of technical replicates of blood from several donors. Produced via immunoSEQ multiplex PCR; TCRdb's table is partial and in-frame only. Of around 68,000 clones listed, 95% to 98% were seen once; the top ten hold 0.25% to 0.35%. Material: T cells isolated from PBMCs. The source is a human donor in good health.

The chain combines TRBV18 with TRBJ2-2; maybe TRBD1 (5 bases). CDR1 and CDR2 from the germline V gene are KGHSH and LQKENI. This CDR3 has 15 amino acids. Between the trimmed V and J ends, which lost 4 bases and 6 bases, there was a span of 15 bases. CDR3 in amino acids: CASSLRQFAPGELFF. Written as DNA, the CDR3 is TGTGCCAGCTCACTCCGACAGTTTGCTCCCGGGGAGCTGTTTTTT.

The chain carries TRBV7-2 and TRBJ1-3; D remains unclear. The CDR3 sequence is 15 residues long. Germline V lookup: CDR1 SGHTA, CDR2 FQGNSA. Trimming removed 3 bases at V and 2 bases at J, with 11 bases between. For the CDR3, the DNA is TGTGCCAGCAGCTTTAGCTCGGCTCCTGGAAACACCATATATTTT. Residues: CASSFSSAPGNTIYF.

The chain employs TRBV28 and TRBJ2-7, with 9 bases lining up with TRBD1. V lost 6 bases and J lost 2; bases outside the gene matches: 2. Per the germline V gene, CDR1 is MDHEN and CDR2 is SYDVKM. CDR3 length: 13 residues. CDR3 sequence reads: CASSTGGPYEQYF. CDR3 nucleotides: TGTGCCAGCAGCACAGGGGGCCCCTACGAGCAGTACTTC.

This chain connects TRBV9 to TRBJ2-2; D gene unclear. The V end was cut by 0 bases, the J end by 1 base, with 13 bases between. The CDR3 has 17 residues. The germline CDR1 and CDR2 sequences are SGDLS and YYNGEE. The CDR3 nucleotides read TGTGCCAGCAGCGTAGCTCTGGCAGCGTTGAACACCGGGGAGCTGTTTTTT. The encoded protein is CASSVALAALNTGELFF.

This rearrangement joins TRBV9 to TRBJ2-3; no firm D call. The CDR3 covers 15 residues. Trimming stripped 1 base from V and 0 bases from J, with 9 bases between. Germline V CDR1 and CDR2: SGDLS, YYNGEE. The DNA for the CDR3 is TGTGCCAGCAGCGTACGTCGGTATAGCACAGATACGCAGTATTTT. It translates to CASSVRRYSTDTQYF. Full variable domain (outside the CDR3, taken from reference TRBV9 and TRBJ2-3): DSGVTQTPKHLITATGQRVTLRCSPRSGDLSVYWYQQSLDQGLQFLIQYYNGEERAKGNILERFSAQQFPDLHSELNLSSLELGDSALYFCASSVRRYSTDTQYFGPGTRLTVL.

In its sample, this clone was seen many times. The chain joins TRBV27 to TRBJ2-7; D is perhaps TRBD2 (6 bases). The CDR3 sequence is 13 residues long. Germline CDR1 is MNHEY and CDR2 is SMNVEV (reference sequence). V was clipped by 6 bases and J by 3 bases, with 12 bases between them. CDR3 sequence: CASSGGDGYEQYF. CDR3 DNA sequence: TGTGCCAGCAGCGGGGGAGACGGCTACGAGCAGTACTTC.

The rearrangement uses TRBV27 and TRBJ2-1, with 11 bases matching TRBD2. CDR1 and CDR2 from the germline V gene are MNHEY and SMNVEV (reference sequence). With 5 bases clipped from V and 5 bases from J, the junction kept 8 bases outside the gene matches. CDR3 length: 16 amino acids. In nucleotides, the CDR3 is TGTGCCAGCAGTCCCTGGACTAGCGGGCAGAACAATGAGCAGTTCTTC. Protein product: CASSPWTSGQNNEQFF.

The V and J genes are TRBV7-9 and TRBJ1-2; maybe TRBD1 (6 bases). CDR1 is SEHNR, CDR2 FQNEAQ, per germline (reference sequence). This CDR3 has 13 amino acids. Trimming pared 0 bases from V and 4 bases from J, leaving 6 bases between. In nucleotides, the CDR3 is TGTGCCAGCAGCTTAGCGGACAGCTATGGCTACACCTTC. Translating gives CASSLADSYGYTF.

The rearrangement uses TRBV19 and TRBJ2-7; TRBD2 matches at 7 bases. Germline CDR1 and CDR2: LNHDA and SQIVND (reference sequence). J was trimmed by 0 bases and V by 7 bases; bases with no gene match: 3. CDR3 length: 13 amino acids. This chain's CDR3 is CASNWGGSYEQYF. In DNA form, the CDR3 reads TGTGCCAGTAACTGGGGGGGCTCCTACGAGCAGTACTTC.

This chain uses TRBV29-1 with TRBJ1-5; TRBD1 is a possible D gene (6 bases). The CDR3 extends over 13 amino acids. Germline V lookup: CDR1 SQVTM, CDR2 ANQGSEA. V lost 4 bases, J lost 7 bases, and 14 bases lay in between. As DNA, the CDR3 is TGCAGCGTTGCGGGGGCGGGGGACCAGCCCCAGCATTTT. Translating it yields CSVAGAGDQPQHF.

This clone was seen a single time. V and J are TRBV10-2 and TRBJ1-5; a weak D match, TRBD1 (5 bases). This CDR3 is 17 amino acids long. Germline V gene lookup returns CDR1 WSHSY and CDR2 SAAADI. Trimming took off 0 bases at V and 2 bases at J, with 14 bases between the two ends. The CDR3 sequence is CASSESRPGAGNQPQHF. The CDR3 region has the DNA TGCGCCAGCAGTGAGTCGAGGCCTGGGGCGGGCAATCAGCCCCAGCATTTT.

The chain couples TRBV13 to TRBJ1-1, with 7 bases aligning to TRBD1. From germline, CDR1 is PRHDT and CDR2 FYEKMQ (reference sequence). This CDR3 region has 14 residues. The J segment lost 11 bases and the V segment lost 5 bases, leaving 14 bases of the junction unmatched. The CDR3 nucleotides are TGTGCCAGCAGCACCACAAATGAGGGGGCGGGTGCTTTCTTT. Translating gives CASSTTNEGAGAFF.

The CDR3 loop reads CASRLGWGGSYEQYF. The CDR3 DNA sequence: TGTGCCAGCAGATTAGGCTGGGGAGGGTCCTACGAGCAGTACTTC. V gene TRBV28 combines with J gene TRBJ2-7; 7 nucleotides agree with TRBD2. CDR3 size: 15 residues. From germline, CDR1 is MDHEN and CDR2 SYDVKM. V shed 6 bases and J 1 base; nucleotides not matched to a gene: 9.

The J gene is TRBJ2-7, the V gene TRBV7-2, with D possibly being TRBD2 (5 bases). Germline assignment: CDR1 SGHTA and CDR2 FQGNSA. V dropped 2 bases and J dropped 4 bases, with 12 bases sitting between them. This CDR3 spans 14 amino acids. DNA for the CDR3: TGTGCCAGCAGCTTAAGGTCCGGGAATTACGAGCAGTACTTC. Translating it yields CASSLRSGNYEQYF.

The rearrangement links TRBV6-1 to TRBJ1-4; 8 nucleotides agree with TRBD1. The trim removed 8 bases at V and 6 bases at J, leaving 8 bases unmatched. This CDR3 has 14 residues. CDR1 is MNHNS and CDR2 is SASEGT in the germline V gene. The CDR3 bases are TGTGCCAGCGCCCCAGGGGGCGAAGATGAAAAACTGTTTTTT. It yields the protein CASAPGGEDEKLFF.

V usage is TRBV25-1 and J usage is TRBJ1-1; D is uncertain. The V gene's germline CDR1 is MGHDK and CDR2 SYGVNS. V was clipped by 3 bases and J by 1 base, with 9 bases between them. The CDR3 spans 14 residues. The CDR3 here is CASSEEQPNTEAFF. The CDR3 nucleotides are TGTGCCAGCAGTGAGGAACAGCCGAACACTGAAGCTTTCTTT.

The V gene is TRBV7-9, the J gene TRBJ2-6, with 9 positions matching TRBD1. This CDR3 is built from 17 residues. CDR1 is SEHNR and CDR2 is FQNEAQ in the germline V gene (reference sequence). J gave up 0 bases and V 5 bases, and 5 bases lay outside the gene matches. This chain's CDR3 is CASSGTGFPSGANVLTF. The CDR3 DNA is TGTGCCAGCAGCGGGACAGGGTTTCCCTCTGGGGCCAACGTCCTGACTTTC.

V and J are TRBV29-1 and TRBJ2-3, with D unresolved. This CDR3 is built from 14 residues. Germline lookup yields CDR1 SQVTM and CDR2 ANQGSEA. Trimming pared 4 bases from V and 3 bases from J, leaving 14 bases between. The CDR3 coding sequence is TGCAGCGTTGTGGTCCGGGTTTGGACAGATACGCAGTATTTT. It encodes CSVVVRVWTDTQYF.

The chain employs TRBV9 and TRBJ2-6; a possible D gene is TRBD2 (7 bases). The CDR3 has 18 amino acids. V lost 3 bases, J lost 0 bases, and 16 bases lay in between. Germline V lookup: CDR1 SGDLS, CDR2 YYNGEE. The CDR3 region is CASSERDTPSSGANVLTF. The CDR3 DNA reads TGTGCCAGCAGCGAGCGGGACACGCCAAGCTCTGGGGCCAACGTCCTGACTTTC.

The genes are TRBV28 and TRBJ2-5, with TRBD1 matching 8 bases. CDR1 and CDR2 (germline): MDHEN, SYDVKM. The CDR3 length is 15 residues. The V segment lost 4 bases and the J segment 5 bases; nucleotides outside the gene matches: 9. CDR3 bases: TGTGCCAGCAGTTCACTACAAACAGGGGGGGAGACCCAGTACTTC. Translating gives CASSSLQTGGETQYF. The whole variable domain, filled in from reference TRBV28 and TRBJ2-5, reads DVKVTQSSRYLVKRTGEKVFLECVQDMDHENMFWYRQDPGLGLRLIYFSYDVKMKEKGDIPEGYSVSREKKERFSLILESASTNQTSMYLCASSSLQTGGETQYFGPGTRLLVL.

This clone has a single count. The gene calls are TRBV19 and TRBJ1-3; 7 bases are a match to TRBD1. Per germline, CDR1 LNHDA and CDR2 SQIVND (reference sequence). The CDR3 is 15 amino acids. Germline trimming cut 6 bases from V and 0 bases from J; bases unmatched to any gene: 5. The CDR3 is CASSTGTVSGNTIYF. CDR3 sequence (DNA): TGTGCCAGTAGCACAGGGACAGTCTCTGGAAACACCATATATTTT.

The chain employs TRBV2 and TRBJ1-3, with D possibly being TRBD1 (5 bases). Germline V gene data show CDR1 as SNHLY and CDR2 as FYNNEI. V lost 3 bases and J lost 0, with 12 bases in between. The CDR3 length is 16 residues. The CDR3 reads CASSDLPGISGNTIYF. CDR3 in DNA: TGTGCCAGCAGTGATCTTCCAGGGATCTCTGGAAACACCATATATTTT.

The gene calls are TRBV2 and TRBJ2-3, with TRBD2 matching over 10 bases. There are 17 residues in the CDR3. Trimming took 3 bases from V and 4 from J; bases not matched to a gene: 10. CDR1 and CDR2 (germline): SNHLY, FYNNEI. The CDR3 bases are TGTGCCAGCAGTGATTCTTGGCTAGCGGGAGCCCCAGATACGCAGTATTTT. Translated: CASSDSWLAGAPDTQYF.